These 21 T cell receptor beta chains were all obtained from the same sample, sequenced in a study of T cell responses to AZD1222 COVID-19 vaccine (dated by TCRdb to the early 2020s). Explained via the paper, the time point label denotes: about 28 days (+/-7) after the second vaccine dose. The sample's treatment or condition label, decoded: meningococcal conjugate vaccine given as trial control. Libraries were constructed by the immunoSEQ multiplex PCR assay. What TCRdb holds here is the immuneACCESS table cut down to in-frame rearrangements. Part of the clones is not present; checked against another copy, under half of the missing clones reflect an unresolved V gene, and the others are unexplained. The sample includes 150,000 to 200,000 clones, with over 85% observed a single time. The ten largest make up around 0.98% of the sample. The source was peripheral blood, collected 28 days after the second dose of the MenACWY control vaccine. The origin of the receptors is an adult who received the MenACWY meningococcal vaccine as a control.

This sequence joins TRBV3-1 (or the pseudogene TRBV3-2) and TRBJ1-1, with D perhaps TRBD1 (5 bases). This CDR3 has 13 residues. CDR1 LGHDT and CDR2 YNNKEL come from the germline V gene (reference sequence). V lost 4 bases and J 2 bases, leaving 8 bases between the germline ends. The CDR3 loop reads CASSRGLNTEAFF. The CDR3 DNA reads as TGTGCCAGCAGCCGGGGCCTAAACACTGAAGCTTTCTTT.

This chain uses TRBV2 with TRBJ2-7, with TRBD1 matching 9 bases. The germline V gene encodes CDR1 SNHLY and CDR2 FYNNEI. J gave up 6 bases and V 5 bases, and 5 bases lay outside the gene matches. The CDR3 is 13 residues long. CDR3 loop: CASSYRQGGEQYF. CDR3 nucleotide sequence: TGTGCCAGCAGTTACAGACAGGGGGGCGAGCAGTACTTC.

CDR3: CASSSGGQNGYTF. Here the CDR3 DNA reads TGCGCCAGCAGCTCAGGCGGTCAGAATGGCTACACCTTC. The chain couples TRBV5-1 to TRBJ1-2, with D hard to call. Germline CDR1 SGHRS, CDR2 YFSETQ. V was clipped by 3 bases and J by 6 bases, with 12 bases between them. This CDR3 has 13 residues. The complete variable domain, with remaining parts taken from reference TRBV5-1 and TRBJ1-2, reads KAGVTQTPRYLIKTRGQQVTLSCSPISGHRSVSWYQQTPGQGLQFLFEYFSETQRNKGNFPGRFSGRQFSNSRSEMNVSTLELGDSALYLCASSSGGQNGYTFGSGTRLTVV.

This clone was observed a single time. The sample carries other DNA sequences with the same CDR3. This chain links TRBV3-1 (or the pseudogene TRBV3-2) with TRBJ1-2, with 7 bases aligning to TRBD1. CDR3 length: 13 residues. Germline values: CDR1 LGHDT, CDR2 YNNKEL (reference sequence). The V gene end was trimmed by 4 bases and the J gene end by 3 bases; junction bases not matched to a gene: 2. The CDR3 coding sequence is TGTGCCAGCAGCCCTACAGGGGACTATGGCTACACCTTC. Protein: CASSPTGDYGYTF.

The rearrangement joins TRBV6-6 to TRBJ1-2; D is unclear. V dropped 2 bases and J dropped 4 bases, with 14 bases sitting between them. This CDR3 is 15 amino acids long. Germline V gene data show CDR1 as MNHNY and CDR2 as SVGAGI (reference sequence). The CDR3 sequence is CASSYSHPDTYGYTF. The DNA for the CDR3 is TGTGCCAGCAGTTACAGCCACCCAGACACCTATGGCTACACCTTC.

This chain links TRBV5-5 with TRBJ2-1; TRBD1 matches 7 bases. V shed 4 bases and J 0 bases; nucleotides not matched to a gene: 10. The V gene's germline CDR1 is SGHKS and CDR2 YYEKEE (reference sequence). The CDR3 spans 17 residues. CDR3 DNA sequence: TGTGCCAGCAGCATCCGCCCGACAGGGAGCTCCTACAATGAGCAGTTCTTC. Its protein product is CASSIRPTGSSYNEQFF. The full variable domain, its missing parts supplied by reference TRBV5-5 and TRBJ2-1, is DAGVTQSPTHLIKTRGQQVTLRCSPISGHKSVSWYQQVLGQGPQFIFQYYEKEERGRGNFPDRFSARQFPNYSSELNVNALLLGDSALYLCASSIRPTGSSYNEQFFGPGTRLTVL.

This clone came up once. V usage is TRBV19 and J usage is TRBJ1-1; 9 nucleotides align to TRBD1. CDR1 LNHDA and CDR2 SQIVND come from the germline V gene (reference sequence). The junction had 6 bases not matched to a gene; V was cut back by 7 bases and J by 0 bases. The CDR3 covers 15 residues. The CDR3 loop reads CASTPTGGMNTEAFF. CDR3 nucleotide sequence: TGTGCCAGTACCCCCACAGGGGGCATGAACACTGAAGCTTTCTTT.

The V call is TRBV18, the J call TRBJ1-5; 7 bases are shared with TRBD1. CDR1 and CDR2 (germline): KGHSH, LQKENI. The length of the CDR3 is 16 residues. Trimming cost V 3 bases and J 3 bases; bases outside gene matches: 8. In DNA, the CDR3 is TGTGCCAGCTCACCTATAGGGGGCCGACTCAATCAGCCCCAGCATTTT. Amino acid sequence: CASSPIGGRLNQPQHF. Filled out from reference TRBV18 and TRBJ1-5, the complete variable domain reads NAGVMQNPRHLVRRRGQEARLRCSPMKGHSHVYWYRQLPEEGLKFMVYLQKENIIDESGMPKERFSAEFPKEGPSILRIQQVVRGDSAAYFCASSPIGGRLNQPQHFGDGTRLSIL.

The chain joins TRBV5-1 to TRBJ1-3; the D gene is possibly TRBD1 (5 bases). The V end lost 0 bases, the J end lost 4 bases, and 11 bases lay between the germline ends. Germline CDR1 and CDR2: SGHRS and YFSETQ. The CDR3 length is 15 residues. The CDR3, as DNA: TGCGCCAGCAGCTTGGACCCAGGGAGGGGAAACACCATATATTTT. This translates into CASSLDPGRGNTIYF.

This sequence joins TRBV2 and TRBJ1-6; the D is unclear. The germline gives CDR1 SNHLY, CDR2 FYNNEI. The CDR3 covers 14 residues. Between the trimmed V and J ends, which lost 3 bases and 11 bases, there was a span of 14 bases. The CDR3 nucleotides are TGTGCCAGCAGTGAGTTCTCTCCAACAGCACCCCTCCACTTT. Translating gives CASSEFSPTAPLHF.

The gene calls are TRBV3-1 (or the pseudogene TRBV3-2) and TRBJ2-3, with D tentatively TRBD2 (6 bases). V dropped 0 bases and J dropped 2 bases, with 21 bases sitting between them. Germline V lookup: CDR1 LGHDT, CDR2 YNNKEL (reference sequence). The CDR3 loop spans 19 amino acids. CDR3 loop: CASSQDWDLELTPTDTQYF. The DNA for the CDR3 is TGTGCCAGCAGCCAAGACTGGGACTTAGAACTTACCCCCACAGATACGCAGTATTTT.

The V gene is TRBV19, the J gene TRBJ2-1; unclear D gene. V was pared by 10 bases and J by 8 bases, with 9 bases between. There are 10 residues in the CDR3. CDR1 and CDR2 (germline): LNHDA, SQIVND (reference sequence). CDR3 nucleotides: TGTGCCATCCTAAGAGATGAGCAGTTCTTC. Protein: CAILRDEQFF.

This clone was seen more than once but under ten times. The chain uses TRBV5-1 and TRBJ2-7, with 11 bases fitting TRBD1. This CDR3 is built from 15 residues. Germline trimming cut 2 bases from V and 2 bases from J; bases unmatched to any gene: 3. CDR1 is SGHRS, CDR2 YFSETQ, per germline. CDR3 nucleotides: TGCGCCAGCAGCTTACCGGGACAGGGGGCCTACGAGCAGTACTTC. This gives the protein CASSLPGQGAYEQYF.

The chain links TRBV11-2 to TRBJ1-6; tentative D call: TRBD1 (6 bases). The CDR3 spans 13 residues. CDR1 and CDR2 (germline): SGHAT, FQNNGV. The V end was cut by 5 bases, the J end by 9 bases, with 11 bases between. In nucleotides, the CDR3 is TGTGCCAGCAGCCTCATCAGGGGTTCACCCCTCCACTTT. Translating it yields CASSLIRGSPLHF.

The CDR3 coding sequence is TGTGCCAGCTCACCTACCGGACAGGGGTTCTATGGCTACACCTTC. Protein sequence: CASSPTGQGFYGYTF. This chain connects TRBV18 to TRBJ1-2; 9 bases match TRBD1. The germline CDR1 and CDR2 sequences are KGHSH and LQKENI. The junction had 6 bases not matched to a gene; V was cut back by 3 bases and J by 4 bases. CDR3 size: 15 residues.

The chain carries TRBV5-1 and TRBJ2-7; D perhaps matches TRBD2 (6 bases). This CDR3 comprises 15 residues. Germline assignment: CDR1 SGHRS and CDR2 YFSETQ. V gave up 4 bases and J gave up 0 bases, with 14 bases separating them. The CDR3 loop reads CASSPEGPSSYEQYF. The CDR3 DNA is TGCGCCAGCAGCCCGGAGGGGCCGAGCTCCTACGAGCAGTACTTC. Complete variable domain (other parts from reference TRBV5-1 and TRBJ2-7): KAGVTQTPRYLIKTRGQQVTLSCSPISGHRSVSWYQQTPGQGLQFLFEYFSETQRNKGNFPGRFSGRQFSNSRSEMNVSTLELGDSALYLCASSPEGPSSYEQYFGPGTRLTVT.

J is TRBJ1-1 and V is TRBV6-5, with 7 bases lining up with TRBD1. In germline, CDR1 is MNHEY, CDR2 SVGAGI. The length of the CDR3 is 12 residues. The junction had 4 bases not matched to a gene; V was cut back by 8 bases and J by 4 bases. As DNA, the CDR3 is TGTGCCAGCCGACAGGGCTTCACTGAAGCTTTCTTT. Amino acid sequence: CASRQGFTEAFF.

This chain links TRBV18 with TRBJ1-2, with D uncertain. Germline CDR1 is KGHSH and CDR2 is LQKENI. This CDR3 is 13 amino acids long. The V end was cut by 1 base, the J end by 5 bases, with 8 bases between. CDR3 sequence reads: CASSPQEEYGYTF. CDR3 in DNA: TGTGCCAGCTCACCACAGGAAGAGTATGGCTACACCTTC.

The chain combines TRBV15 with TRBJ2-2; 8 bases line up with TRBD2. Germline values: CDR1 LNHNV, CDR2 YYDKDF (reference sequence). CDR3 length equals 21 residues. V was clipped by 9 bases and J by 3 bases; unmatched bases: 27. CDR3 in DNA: TGTGCCACTGAAACTAAACTCCGGGGTAGCGGGGTTGTTTTGGACACCGGGGAGCTGTTTTTT. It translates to CATETKLRGSGVVLDTGELFF.

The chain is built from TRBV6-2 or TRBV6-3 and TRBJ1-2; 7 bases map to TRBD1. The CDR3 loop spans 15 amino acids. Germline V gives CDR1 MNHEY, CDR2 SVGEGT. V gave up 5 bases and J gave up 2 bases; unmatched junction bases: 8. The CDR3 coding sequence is TGTGCCAGCAGTCTTCCGGGACAGACGAACTATGGCTACACCTTC. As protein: CASSLPGQTNYGYTF.

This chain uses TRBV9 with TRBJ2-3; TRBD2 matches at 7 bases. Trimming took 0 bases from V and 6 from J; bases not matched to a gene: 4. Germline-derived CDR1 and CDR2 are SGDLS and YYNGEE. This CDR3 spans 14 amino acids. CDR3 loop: CASSVGTSLDTQYF. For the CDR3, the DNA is TGTGCCAGCAGCGTAGGGACTAGTCTTGATACGCAGTATTTT.